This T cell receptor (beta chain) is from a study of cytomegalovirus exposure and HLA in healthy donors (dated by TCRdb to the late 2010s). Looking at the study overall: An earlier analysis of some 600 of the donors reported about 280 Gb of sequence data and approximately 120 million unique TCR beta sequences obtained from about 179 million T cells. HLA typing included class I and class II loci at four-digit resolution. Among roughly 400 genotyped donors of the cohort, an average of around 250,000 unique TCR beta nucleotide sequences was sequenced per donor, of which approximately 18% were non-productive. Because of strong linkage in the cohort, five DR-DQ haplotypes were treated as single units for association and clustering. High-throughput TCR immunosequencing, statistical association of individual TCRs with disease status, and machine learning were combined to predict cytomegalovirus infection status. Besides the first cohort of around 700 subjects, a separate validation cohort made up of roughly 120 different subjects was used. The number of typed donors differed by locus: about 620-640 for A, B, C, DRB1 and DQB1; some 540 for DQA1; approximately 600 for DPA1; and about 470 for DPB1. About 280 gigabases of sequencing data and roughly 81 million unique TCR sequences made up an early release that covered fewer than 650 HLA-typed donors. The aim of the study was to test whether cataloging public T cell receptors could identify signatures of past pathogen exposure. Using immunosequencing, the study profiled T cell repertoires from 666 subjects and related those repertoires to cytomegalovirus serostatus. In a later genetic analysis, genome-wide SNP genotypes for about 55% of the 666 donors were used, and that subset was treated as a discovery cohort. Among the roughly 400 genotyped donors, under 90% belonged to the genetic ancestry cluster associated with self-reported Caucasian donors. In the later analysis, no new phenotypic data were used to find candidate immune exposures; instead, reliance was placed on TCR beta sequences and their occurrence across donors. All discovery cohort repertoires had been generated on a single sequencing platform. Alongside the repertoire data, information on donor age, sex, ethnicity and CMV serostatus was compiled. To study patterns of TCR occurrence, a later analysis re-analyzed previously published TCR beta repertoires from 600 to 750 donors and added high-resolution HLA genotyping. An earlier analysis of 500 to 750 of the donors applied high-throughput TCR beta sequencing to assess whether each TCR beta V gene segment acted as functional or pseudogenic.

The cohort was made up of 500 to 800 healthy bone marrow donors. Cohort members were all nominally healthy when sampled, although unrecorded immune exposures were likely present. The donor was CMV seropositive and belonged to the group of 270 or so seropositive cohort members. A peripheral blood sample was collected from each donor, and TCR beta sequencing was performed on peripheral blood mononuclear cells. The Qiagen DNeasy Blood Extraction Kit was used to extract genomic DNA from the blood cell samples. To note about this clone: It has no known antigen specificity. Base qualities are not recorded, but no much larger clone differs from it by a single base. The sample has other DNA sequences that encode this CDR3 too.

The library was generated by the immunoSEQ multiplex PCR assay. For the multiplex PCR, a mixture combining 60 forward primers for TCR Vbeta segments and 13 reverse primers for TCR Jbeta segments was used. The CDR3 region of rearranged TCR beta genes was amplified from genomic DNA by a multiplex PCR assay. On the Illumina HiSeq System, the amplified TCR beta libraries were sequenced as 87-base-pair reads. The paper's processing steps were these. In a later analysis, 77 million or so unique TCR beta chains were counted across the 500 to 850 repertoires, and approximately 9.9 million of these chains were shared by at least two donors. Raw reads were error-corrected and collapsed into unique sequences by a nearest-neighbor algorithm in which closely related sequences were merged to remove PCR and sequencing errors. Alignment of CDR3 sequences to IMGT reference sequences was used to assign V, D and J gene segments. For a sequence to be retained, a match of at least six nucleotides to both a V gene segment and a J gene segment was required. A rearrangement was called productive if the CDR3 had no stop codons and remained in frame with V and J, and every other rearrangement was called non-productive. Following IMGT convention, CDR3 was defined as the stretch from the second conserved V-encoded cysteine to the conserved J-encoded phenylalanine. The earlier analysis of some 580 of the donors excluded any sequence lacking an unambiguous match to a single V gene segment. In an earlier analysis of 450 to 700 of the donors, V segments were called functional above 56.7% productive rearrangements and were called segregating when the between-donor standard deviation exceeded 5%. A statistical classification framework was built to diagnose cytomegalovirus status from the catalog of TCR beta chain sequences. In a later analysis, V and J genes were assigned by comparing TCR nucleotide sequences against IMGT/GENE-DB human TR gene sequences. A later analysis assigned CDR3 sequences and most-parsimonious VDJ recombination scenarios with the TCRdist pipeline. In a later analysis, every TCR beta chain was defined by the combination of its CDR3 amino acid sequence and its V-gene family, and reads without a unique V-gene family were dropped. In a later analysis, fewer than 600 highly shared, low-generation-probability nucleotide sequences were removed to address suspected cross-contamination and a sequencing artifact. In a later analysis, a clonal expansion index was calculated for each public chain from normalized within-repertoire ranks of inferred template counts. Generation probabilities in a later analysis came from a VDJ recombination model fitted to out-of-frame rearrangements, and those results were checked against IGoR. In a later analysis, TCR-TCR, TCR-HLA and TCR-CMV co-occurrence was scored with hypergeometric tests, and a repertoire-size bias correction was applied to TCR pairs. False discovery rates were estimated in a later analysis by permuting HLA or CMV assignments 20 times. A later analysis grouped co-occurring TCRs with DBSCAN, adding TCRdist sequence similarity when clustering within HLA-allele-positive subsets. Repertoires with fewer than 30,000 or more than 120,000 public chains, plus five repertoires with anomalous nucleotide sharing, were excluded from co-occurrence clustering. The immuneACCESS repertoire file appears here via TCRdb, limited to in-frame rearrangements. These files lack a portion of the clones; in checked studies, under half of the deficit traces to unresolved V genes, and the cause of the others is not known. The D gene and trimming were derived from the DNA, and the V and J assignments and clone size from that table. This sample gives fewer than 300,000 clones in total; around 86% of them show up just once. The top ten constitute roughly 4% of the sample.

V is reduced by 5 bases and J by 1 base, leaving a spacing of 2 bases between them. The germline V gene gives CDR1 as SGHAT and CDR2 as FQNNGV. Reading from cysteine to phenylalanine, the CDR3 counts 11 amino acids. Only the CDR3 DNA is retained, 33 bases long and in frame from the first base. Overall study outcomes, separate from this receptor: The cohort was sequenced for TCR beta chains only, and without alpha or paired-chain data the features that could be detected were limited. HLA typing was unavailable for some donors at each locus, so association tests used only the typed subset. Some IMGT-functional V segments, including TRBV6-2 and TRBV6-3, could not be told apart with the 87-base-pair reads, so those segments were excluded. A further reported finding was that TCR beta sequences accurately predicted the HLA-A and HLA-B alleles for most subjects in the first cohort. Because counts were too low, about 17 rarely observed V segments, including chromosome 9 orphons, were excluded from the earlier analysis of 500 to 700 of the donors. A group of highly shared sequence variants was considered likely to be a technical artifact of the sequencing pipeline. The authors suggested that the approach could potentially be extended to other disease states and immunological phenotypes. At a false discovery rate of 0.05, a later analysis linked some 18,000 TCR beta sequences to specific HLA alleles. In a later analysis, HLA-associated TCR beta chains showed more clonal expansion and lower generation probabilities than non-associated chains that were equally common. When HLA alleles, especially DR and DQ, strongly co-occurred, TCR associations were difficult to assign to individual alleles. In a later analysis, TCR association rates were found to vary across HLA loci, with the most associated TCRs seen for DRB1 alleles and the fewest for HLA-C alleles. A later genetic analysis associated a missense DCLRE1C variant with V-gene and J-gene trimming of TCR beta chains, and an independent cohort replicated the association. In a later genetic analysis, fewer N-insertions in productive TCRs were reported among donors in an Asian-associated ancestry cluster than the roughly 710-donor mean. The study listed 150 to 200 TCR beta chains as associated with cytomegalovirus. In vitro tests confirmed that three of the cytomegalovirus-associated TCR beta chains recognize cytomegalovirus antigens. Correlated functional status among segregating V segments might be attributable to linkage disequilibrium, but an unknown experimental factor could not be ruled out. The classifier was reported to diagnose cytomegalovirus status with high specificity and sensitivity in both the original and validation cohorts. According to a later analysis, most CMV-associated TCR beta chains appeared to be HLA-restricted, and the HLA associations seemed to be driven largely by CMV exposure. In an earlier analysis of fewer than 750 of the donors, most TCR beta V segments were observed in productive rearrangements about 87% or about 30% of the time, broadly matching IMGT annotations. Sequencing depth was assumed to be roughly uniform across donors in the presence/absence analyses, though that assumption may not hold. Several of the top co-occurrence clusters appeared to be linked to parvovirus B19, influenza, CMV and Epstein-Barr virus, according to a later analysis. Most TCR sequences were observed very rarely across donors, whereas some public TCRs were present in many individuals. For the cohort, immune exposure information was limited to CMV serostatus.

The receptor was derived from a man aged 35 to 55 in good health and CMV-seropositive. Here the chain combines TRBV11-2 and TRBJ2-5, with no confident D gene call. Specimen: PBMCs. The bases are TGTGCCAGCAGCCTCCAAGAGACCCAGTACTTC. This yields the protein CASSLQETQYF.